One sample yielded the 14 T cell receptor beta chains listed below, sequenced in a study of shared clonotypes between healthy human individuals (dated by TCRdb to 2018 to 2021). Libraries were prepared through the immunoSEQ multiplex PCR assay. TCRdb re-hosts the immuneACCESS table, in-frame sequences only. Its copies lack some clones; in the studies checked, an unresolved V gene accounts for under half of them, and the cause for the rest is not known. This sample is represented by 2 million to 2.5 million clones; around 95% of them were singletons. Together, the top ten hold 0.1% to 0.15% of the sample. Sequenced material: naive CD4+ T cells sorted from blood. This sample's cell subset or site label indicates: CD45RA+ positively selected. The receptors here all came from a man between 18 and 29 years old in good health.

The V and J genes are TRBV13 and TRBJ2-7; tentatively, D is TRBD2 (5 bases). CDR1 is PRHDT and CDR2 is FYEKMQ in the germline V gene (reference sequence). Deletions cut 5 bases from V and 5 bases from J, with 16 bases between. The CDR3 sequence is 14 residues long. In DNA form, the CDR3 reads TGTGCCAGCAGCCCTACGGGGAAGGTTAACGAGCAGTACTTC. As protein: CASSPTGKVNEQYF. Filled out from reference TRBV13 and TRBJ2-7, the complete variable domain reads AAGVIQSPRHLIKEKRETATLKCYPIPRHDTVYWYQQGPGQDPQFLISFYEKMQSDKGSIPDRFSAQQFSDYHSELNMSSLELGDSALYFCASSPTGKVNEQYFGPGTRLTVT.

The CDR3 spells CASSLHWEIIEQFF. DNA of the CDR3: TGCGCCAGCAGCCTTCACTGGGAAATCATTGAGCAGTTCTTC. The rearrangement joins TRBV5-1 to TRBJ2-1; D gene ambiguous. The CDR3 contains 14 residues. The V gene's germline CDR1 is SGHRS and CDR2 YFSETQ. The V gene lost 4 bases and the J gene lost 9 bases, with 17 bases spanning the gap.

The genes are TRBV6-6 and TRBJ2-7, with D perhaps matching TRBD2 (5 bases). CDR3 length: 15 amino acids. From germline, CDR1 is MNHNY and CDR2 SVGAGI (reference sequence). V was shortened by 6 bases and J by 3 bases, with 18 bases between the two germline ends. The CDR3 DNA sequence: TGTGCCAGCAGGGGTGGACTCCCGGTTCTCTACGAGCAGTACTTC. Amino acids: CASRGGLPVLYEQYF.

V is TRBV9 and J is TRBJ1-4; D not certain. This CDR3 is built from 15 residues. Germline CDR1 is SGDLS and CDR2 is YYNGEE. V lost 5 bases and J lost 2, with 13 bases in between. Here the CDR3 reads CASRRISLTNEKLFF. The DNA of the CDR3 is TGTGCCAGCAGACGAATTAGTTTGACTAATGAAAAACTGTTTTTT.

This chain links TRBV27 with TRBJ2-6; 8 positions agree with TRBD2. The length of the CDR3 is 17 residues. Trimming cost V 2 bases and J 0 bases; bases outside gene matches: 3. The germline V gene has CDR1 MNHEY and CDR2 SMNVEV (reference sequence). The CDR3 is CASSLNGRASGANVLTF. The CDR3 nucleotides read TGTGCCAGCAGTTTAAACGGGAGGGCCTCTGGGGCCAACGTCCTGACTTTC.

CDR3 residues: CASSQGTVAGTDTQYF. CDR3 DNA sequence: TGCGCCAGCAGCCAAGGCACTGTGGCGGGCACAGATACGCAGTATTTT. The chain carries TRBV4-1 and TRBJ2-3; no firm D call. Germline lookup yields CDR1 MGHRA and CDR2 YSYEKL. Trimming shortened V by 1 base and J by 1 base, and 12 bases separated the two germline ends. The CDR3 spans 16 residues.

The rearrangement joins TRBV5-1 to TRBJ2-5; D tentatively reads TRBD1 or TRBD2 (5 bases each). Per germline, CDR1 SGHRS and CDR2 YFSETQ. This CDR3 region has 14 residues. The V end was cut by 3 bases, the J end by 5 bases, with 14 bases between. CDR3 DNA: TGCGCCAGCAGCTGGCTCCCGGGACCGGAGACCCAGTACTTC. Encoded protein: CASSWLPGPETQYF.

This clone has only one observation. Other nucleotide sequences from this sample produce the same CDR3. The rearrangement uses TRBV6-5 and TRBJ2-7; a possible D gene is TRBD2 (6 bases). V lost 2 bases to trimming and J lost 0 bases, with 8 bases between them. The CDR3 spans 14 residues. Germline CDR1 is MNHEY and CDR2 is SVGAGI. Here the CDR3 DNA reads TGTGCCAGCAGTTACCGGGGGAACTCCTACGAGCAGTACTTC. This sequence encodes CASSYRGNSYEQYF.

A word on this clone: The identical CDR3 is also encoded by other nucleotide sequences in the sample. This rearrangement joins TRBV18 to TRBJ2-5; no clear D gene. V lost 3 bases and J 1 base, leaving 9 bases between the germline ends. The CDR3 is 14 amino acids. The V gene's germline CDR1 is KGHSH and CDR2 LQKENI. In nucleotides, the CDR3 is TGTGCCAGCTCACCTTTAGGGATCCAAGAGACCCAGTACTTC. Protein: CASSPLGIQETQYF.

The chain links TRBV5-6 to TRBJ1-1; perhaps TRBD1 as D (5 bases). Germline V gene data show CDR1 as SGHDT and CDR2 as YYEEEE. Trimming left V 0 bases short and J 0 bases short, with 9 bases between. The CDR3 has 15 residues. The CDR3, as DNA: TGTGCCAGCAGCTTGGTGGGGACTATGAACACTGAAGCTTTCTTT. This translates into CASSLVGTMNTEAFF. The variable domain in full, with the rest retrieved from reference TRBV5-6 and TRBJ1-1, is DAGVTQSPTHLIKTRGQQVTLRCSPKSGHDTVSWYQQALGQGPQFIFQYYEEEERQRGNFPDRFSGHQFPNYSSELNVNALLLGDSALYLCASSLVGTMNTEAFFGQGTRLTVV.

V and J are TRBV9 and TRBJ2-3; the D gene is possibly TRBD2 (5 bases). V was cut by 2 bases and J by 6 bases, with 10 bases left in between. Germline-derived CDR1 and CDR2 are SGDLS and YYNGEE. The CDR3 totals 13 residues. Here the CDR3 DNA reads TGTGCCAGCAGCGTGAGCGGTGCCGATACGCAGTATTTT. Its translation: CASSVSGADTQYF.

The rearrangement joins TRBV6-6 to TRBJ1-5; D is ambiguous. The CDR3 contains 14 residues. With 8 bases removed from V and 5 bases from J, the gap between germline ends came to 16 bases. Per germline, CDR1 MNHNY and CDR2 SVGAGI (reference sequence). CDR3 DNA sequence: TGTGCCAGCTCAAGGGCCGTGGAGGATCAGCCCCAGCATTTT. Its translation is CASSRAVEDQPQHF.

A word on this clone: Other nucleotide sequences in the sample specify the same CDR3. The chain combines TRBV5-1 with TRBJ2-2; perhaps TRBD2 as D (5 bases). The CDR3 consists of 15 residues. CDR1 and CDR2 from the germline V gene are SGHRS and YFSETQ. Trimming took off 3 bases at V and 1 base at J, with 10 bases between the two ends. CDR3 in DNA: TGCGCCAGCAGCTCGGAAGGAGGGAACACCGGGGAGCTGTTTTTT. Protein sequence: CASSSEGGNTGELFF.

The chain joins TRBV7-6 to TRBJ2-2; D remains ambiguous. Germline assignment: CDR1 SGHVS and CDR2 FNYEAQ. The V and J ends lost 0 bases and 4 bases respectively, with 9 bases between them. The CDR3 extends over 15 amino acids. DNA of the CDR3: TGTGCCAGCAGCTTAGCGGACGGACCCACCGGGGAGCTGTTTTTT. This sequence encodes CASSLADGPTGELFF. Supplemented by reference TRBV7-6 and TRBJ2-2, the full variable domain reads GAGVSQSPRYKVTKRGQDVALRCDPISGHVSLYWYRQALGQGPEFLTYFNYEAQQDKSGLPNDRFSAERPEGSISTLTIQRTEQRDSAMYRCASSLADGPTGELFFGEGSRLTVL.